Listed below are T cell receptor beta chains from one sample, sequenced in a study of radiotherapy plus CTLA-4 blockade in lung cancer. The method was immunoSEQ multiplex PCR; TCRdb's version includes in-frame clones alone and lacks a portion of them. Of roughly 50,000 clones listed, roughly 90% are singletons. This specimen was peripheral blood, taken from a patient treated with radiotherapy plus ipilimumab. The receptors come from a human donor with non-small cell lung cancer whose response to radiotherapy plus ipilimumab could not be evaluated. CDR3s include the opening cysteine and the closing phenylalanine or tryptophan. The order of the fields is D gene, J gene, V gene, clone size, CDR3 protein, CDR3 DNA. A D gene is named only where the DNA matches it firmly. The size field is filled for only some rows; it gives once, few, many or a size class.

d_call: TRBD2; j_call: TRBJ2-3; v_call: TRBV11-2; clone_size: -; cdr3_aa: CASSPSGMSTDTQYF; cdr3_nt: TGTGCCAGCAGCCCAAGCGGGATGAGCACAGATACGCAGTATTTT
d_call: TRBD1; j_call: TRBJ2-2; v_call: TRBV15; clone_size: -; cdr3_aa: CATSRGVVGQGLFF; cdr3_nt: TGTGCCACCAGCAGAGGAGTTGTGGGACAGGGGCTGTTTTTT
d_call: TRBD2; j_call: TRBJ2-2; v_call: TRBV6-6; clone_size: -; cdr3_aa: CASSPQREASAGELFF; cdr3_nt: TGTGCCAGCAGCCCCCAGCGGGAGGCAAGCGCCGGGGAGCTGTTTTTT
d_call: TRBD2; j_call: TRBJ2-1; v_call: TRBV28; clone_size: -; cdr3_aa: CASRGGGRNSNEQFF; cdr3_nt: TGTGCCAGCAGAGGAGGCGGGAGGAATAGTAATGAGCAGTTCTTC
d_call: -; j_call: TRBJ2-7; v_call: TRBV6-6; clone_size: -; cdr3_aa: CASSYSPGQGYEQYF; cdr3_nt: TGTGCCAGCAGTTACTCGCCGGGCCAGGGCTACGAGCAGTACTTC
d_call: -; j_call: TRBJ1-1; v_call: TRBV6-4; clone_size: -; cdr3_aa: CASSVDRRTEAFF; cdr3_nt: TGTGCCAGCAGTGTTGACAGGCGAACTGAAGCTTTCTTT
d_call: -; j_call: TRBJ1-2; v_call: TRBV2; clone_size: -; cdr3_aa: CASRKLSPGGYTF; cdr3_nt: TGTGCCAGCAGAAAACTGAGCCCGGGGGGCTACACCTTC
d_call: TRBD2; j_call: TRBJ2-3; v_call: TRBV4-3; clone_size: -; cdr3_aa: CASSPQSGGATDTQYF; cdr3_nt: TGCGCCAGCAGCCCGCAAAGCGGGGGGGCCACAGATACGCAGTATTTT
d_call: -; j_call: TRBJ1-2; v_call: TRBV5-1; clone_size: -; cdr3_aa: CASSEAGSGVAGYTF; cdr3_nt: TGCGCCAGCAGCGAAGCAGGGTCAGGAGTGGCTGGCTACACCTTC
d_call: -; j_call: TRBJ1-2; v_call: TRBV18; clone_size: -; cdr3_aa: CASSLPVTVVDGYTF; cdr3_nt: TGTGCCAGCTCACTCCCCGTGACAGTCGTTGATGGCTACACCTTC
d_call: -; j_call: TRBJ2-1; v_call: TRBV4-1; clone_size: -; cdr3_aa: CASSHPLQGNEQFF; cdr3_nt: TGCGCCAGCAGCCATCCCTTACAGGGAAATGAGCAGTTCTTC
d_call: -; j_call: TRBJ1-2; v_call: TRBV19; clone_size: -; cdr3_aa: CASSIGTGQPNYGYTF; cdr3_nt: TGTGCCAGTAGTATAGGCACGGGACAACCGAACTATGGCTACACCTTC
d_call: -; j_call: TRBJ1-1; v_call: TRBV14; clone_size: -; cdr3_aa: CASSQDIGGGNTEAFF; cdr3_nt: TGTGCCAGCAGCCAAGATATTGGGGGCGGTAACACTGAAGCTTTCTTT
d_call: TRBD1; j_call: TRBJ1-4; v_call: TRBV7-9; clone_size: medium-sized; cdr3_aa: CASSSGTGEWEKLFF; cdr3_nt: TGTGCCAGCAGCTCCGGGACAGGGGAATGGGAAAAACTGTTTTTT
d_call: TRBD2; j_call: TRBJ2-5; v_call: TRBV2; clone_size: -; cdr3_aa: CASSEGGLAVQETQYF; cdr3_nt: TGTGCCAGCAGTGAAGGGGGACTAGCGGTCCAAGAGACCCAGTACTTC